The clone carrying this T cell receptor (beta chain) came up a few times. Assay: immunoSEQ multiplex PCR; the TCRdb copy retains only in-frame clones and omits some. The table lists about 400,000 clones, 89% of them singletons, with 1.5% to 2% in the top ten. These data belong to a study of blood T cell repertoires in COVID-19. Source material: PBMCs or T cells enriched from blood (not recorded which). The receptor's source is a woman aged 25 to 39 who had recovered from COVID-19.

CDR3 in DNA: TGTGCCAGCAGTTACGTCGGACAGGGAGGCACTGAAGCTTTCTTT. This codes for CASSYVGQGGTEAFF. The genes are TRBV6-2 or TRBV6-3 and TRBJ1-1, with 8 nucleotides matching TRBD1. Germline V gives CDR1 MNHEY, CDR2 SVGEGT. The CDR3 has 15 residues. V lost 2 bases and J lost 4; bases outside the gene matches: 6.